The 6 T cell receptor beta chains below all came from one sample that was sequenced in a study of T cell repertoires in cytomegalovirus infection. A single record per CDR3 protein comes from TCRdb applying MiXCR to the reads. The data hold a few hundred thousand distinct CDR3 sequences, with roughly a sixth observed a single time. The material sequenced was PBMCs. Source of these receptors: a human donor in good health (CMV status not recorded). Some clones in this sample may be carry-over from other donors' samples.

This clonotype appeared many times. The gene calls are TRBV10-3 and TRBJ2-3, with 7 bases that match TRBD1. CDR3 length equals 14 residues. CDR1 is ENHRY and CDR2 is SYGVKD in the germline V gene. After removal of 3 bases from V and 3 bases from J, the junction contained 3 bases not matched to a gene. In nucleotides, the CDR3 is TGTGCCATCAGTGAATTGGGACAGACAGATACGCAGTATTTT. It specifies CAISELGQTDTQYF.

The table lists this clonotype with many counts. J is TRBJ2-5 and V is TRBV7-9; a possible D gene is TRBD1 (5 bases). The CDR3 is 16 residues long. Germline lookup yields CDR1 SEHNR and CDR2 FQNEAQ (reference sequence). V lost 4 bases and J lost 2, with 17 bases in between. CDR3 sequence reads: CASSSPTVNLQETQYF. The DNA for the CDR3 is TGTGCCAGCAGCTCACCGACAGTTAATTTACAAGAGACCCAGTACTTC.

This clonotype came up a few times. The chain recombines TRBV18 with TRBJ1-5; D gene uncertain. The germline V and J ends were trimmed by 3 bases and 5 bases, with 8 bases remaining between them. CDR1 and CDR2 from the germline V gene are KGHSH and LQKENI. The CDR3 spans 13 residues. CDR3 amino acids: CASSPGNDQPQHF. Here the CDR3 DNA reads TGTGCCAGCTCACCGGGCAACGATCAGCCCCAGCATTTT. The variable domain in full, with the rest retrieved from reference TRBV18 and TRBJ1-5, is NAGVMQNPRHLVRRRGQEARLRCSPMKGHSHVYWYRQLPEEGLKFMVYLQKENIIDESGMPKERFSAEFPKEGPSILRIQQVVRGDSAAYFCASSPGNDQPQHFGDGTRLSIL.

This clonotype has a count of ten or more. J is TRBJ2-2 and V is TRBV12-3 or TRBV12-4, with 11 bases matching TRBD2. The CDR3 length is 17 residues. The V segment lost 3 bases and the J segment 5 bases; nucleotides outside the gene matches: 8. For the CDR3, the DNA is TGTGCCAGCAGTTTTTACACTAGCGGGGGTTATACCGGGGAGCTGTTTTTT. It specifies CASSFYTSGGYTGELFF.

Ten or more counts support this clonotype. The chain uses TRBV7-2 and TRBJ1-2; unclear D gene. Deletions cut 3 bases from V and 2 bases from J, with 4 bases between. The CDR3 is 12 residues long. Germline loops: CDR1 SGHTA, CDR2 FQGNSA. The CDR3 region is CASSFDNYGYTF. The CDR3, as DNA: TGTGCCAGCAGCTTCGACAACTATGGCTACACCTTC.

The sample holds many counts of this clonotype. The chain is built from TRBV7-8 and TRBJ2-5, with TRBD1 identical over 8 bases. This CDR3 is built from 15 residues. V dropped 8 bases and J dropped 1; count of bases not matched to a gene: 9. The germline CDR1 and CDR2 sequences are SGHVS and FQNEAQ. The CDR3 spells CASRGQASGQETQYF. In nucleotides, the CDR3 is TGTGCCAGCCGGGGACAGGCCTCGGGCCAAGAGACCCAGTACTTC.